The next 5 T cell receptor beta chains were all read from a single sample in a study of T-cell reconstitution after alpha-beta-depleted transplantation in children. TCRbeta library preparation incorporated unique molecular identifiers. TCRdb recomputed calls from the PCR reads with MiXCR, one row per CDR3 protein. The table includes 450,000 to 600,000 distinct CDR3 sequences, roughly a tenth detected once. The sample here was PBMCs, taken before TCRalphabeta/CD19-depleted stem cell transplant. The receptors come from a child aged 2-15 years with inherited bone marrow failure, due to receive a stem cell transplant.

The chain has TRBV27 and TRBJ2-7; 10 bases line up with TRBD2. V gave up 2 bases and J gave up 5 bases; unmatched junction bases: 6. The CDR3 contains 15 residues. Germline lookup yields CDR1 MNHEY and CDR2 SMNVEV (reference sequence). The CDR3 protein is CASSLMWTSGNEQYF. CDR3 in DNA: TGTGCCAGCAGTTTAATGTGGACTAGCGGCAACGAGCAGTACTTC.

This clonotype has a count of ten or more. The chain links TRBV6-1 to TRBJ2-3; 10 bases agree with TRBD2. CDR3 length equals 16 residues. Germline V gene sequence: CDR1 MNHNS, CDR2 SASEGT. Unmatched junction bases numbered 9, after V lost 6 bases and J lost 3 bases. CDR3 loop: CASRDPAGGPTDTQYF. In nucleotides, the CDR3 is TGTGCCAGCAGGGATCCAGCGGGAGGGCCGACAGATACGCAGTATTTT.

There are many counts of this clonotype. The V gene is TRBV9, the J gene TRBJ2-7, with D tentatively TRBD1 (6 bases). Per the germline V gene, CDR1 is SGDLS and CDR2 is YYNGEE. V was shortened by 0 bases and J by 11 bases, with 15 bases between the two germline ends. The CDR3 extends over 13 amino acids. CDR3 DNA sequence: TGTGCCAGCAGCGTAGGGGGGCACAGGGAGAAGTACTTC. Translation gives CASSVGGHREKYF.

This clonotype was found many times. Germline and junction disagree at one end, which may indicate a read error. The J gene is TRBJ2-7, the V gene TRBV7-9, with 7 bases identical to TRBD1. Germline V CDR1 and CDR2: SEHNR, FQNEAQ (reference sequence). This CDR3 is built from 14 residues. The CDR3 loop is CASSLVGGGYEQYF. CDR3 sequence (DNA): TGTGCCAGCAGTTTAGTAGGGGGCGGCTACGAGCAGTACTTC.

This clonotype was observed at least ten times. V usage is TRBV29-1 and J usage is TRBJ1-2, with D uncertain. V lost 4 bases, J lost 3 bases, and 9 bases lay in between. Germline V gene sequence: CDR1 SQVTM, CDR2 ANQGSEA. The CDR3 length is 12 residues. The chain's CDR3 is CSVGPQDYGYTF. Written as DNA, the CDR3 is TGCAGCGTTGGACCCCAGGACTATGGCTACACCTTC. Full variable domain (rest looked up from reference TRBV29-1 and TRBJ1-2): SAVISQKPSRDICQRGTSLTIQCQVDSQVTMMFWYRQQPGQSLTLIATANQGSEATYESGFVIDKFPISRPNLTFSTLTVSNMSPEDSSIYLCSVGPQDYGYTFGSGTRLTVV.